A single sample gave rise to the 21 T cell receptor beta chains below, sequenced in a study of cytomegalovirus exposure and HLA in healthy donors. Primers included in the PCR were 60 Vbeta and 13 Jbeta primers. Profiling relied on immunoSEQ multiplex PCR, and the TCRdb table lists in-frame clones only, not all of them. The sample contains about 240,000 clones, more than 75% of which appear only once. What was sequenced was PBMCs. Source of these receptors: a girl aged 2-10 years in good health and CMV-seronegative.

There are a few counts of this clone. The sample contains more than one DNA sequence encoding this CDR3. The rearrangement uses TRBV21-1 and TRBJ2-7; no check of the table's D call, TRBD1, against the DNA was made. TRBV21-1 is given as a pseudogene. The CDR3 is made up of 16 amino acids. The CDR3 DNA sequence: TGTGCCAGCAGCAACGGTCCTGGGGACAGCTGGTACGAGCAGTACTTC. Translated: CASSNGPGDSWYEQYF.

The CDR3 coding sequence is TGTGCCAGCAGTGAACGGTTGCTAGGCCCCTACGAGCAGTACTTC. Translation: CASSERLLGPYEQYF. The V call is TRBV2, the J call TRBJ2-7, with D hard to call. The CDR3 covers 15 residues. Deletions cut 2 bases from V and 2 bases from J, with 13 bases between. The germline gives CDR1 SNHLY, CDR2 FYNNEI.

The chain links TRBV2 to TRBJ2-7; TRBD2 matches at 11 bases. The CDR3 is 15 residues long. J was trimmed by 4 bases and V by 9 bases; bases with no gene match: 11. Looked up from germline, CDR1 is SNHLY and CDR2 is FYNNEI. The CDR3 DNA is TGTGCCAGTGTAGCGGGAGGGACGGGAAATTACGAGCAGTACTTC. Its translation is CASVAGGTGNYEQYF.

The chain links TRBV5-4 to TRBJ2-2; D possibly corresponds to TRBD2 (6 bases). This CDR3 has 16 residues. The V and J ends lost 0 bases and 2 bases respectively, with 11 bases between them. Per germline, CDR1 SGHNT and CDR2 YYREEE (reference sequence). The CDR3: CASSLEGGVNTGELFF. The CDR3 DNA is TGTGCCAGCAGCTTGGAAGGCGGGGTTAACACCGGGGAGCTGTTTTTT. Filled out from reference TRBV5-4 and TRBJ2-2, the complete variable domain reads ETGVTQSPTHLIKTRGQQVTLRCSSQSGHNTVSWYQQALGQGPQFIFQYYREEENGRGNFPPRFSGLQFPNYSSELNVNALELDDSALYLCASSLEGGVNTGELFFGEGSRLTVL.

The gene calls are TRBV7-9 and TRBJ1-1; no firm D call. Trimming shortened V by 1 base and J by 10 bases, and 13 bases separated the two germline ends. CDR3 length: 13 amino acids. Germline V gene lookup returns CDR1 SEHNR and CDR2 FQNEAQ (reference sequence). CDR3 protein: CASSLVVGVGAFF. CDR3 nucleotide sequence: TGTGCCAGCAGCTTAGTTGTCGGGGTAGGAGCTTTCTTT.

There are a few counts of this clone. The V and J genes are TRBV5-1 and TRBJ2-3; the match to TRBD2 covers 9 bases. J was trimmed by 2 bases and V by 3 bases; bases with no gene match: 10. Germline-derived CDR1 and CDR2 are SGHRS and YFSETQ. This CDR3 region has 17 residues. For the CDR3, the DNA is TGCGCCAGCAGCTCGACCTATAGCGGGGGAAACACAGATACGCAGTATTTT. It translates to CASSSTYSGGNTDTQYF.

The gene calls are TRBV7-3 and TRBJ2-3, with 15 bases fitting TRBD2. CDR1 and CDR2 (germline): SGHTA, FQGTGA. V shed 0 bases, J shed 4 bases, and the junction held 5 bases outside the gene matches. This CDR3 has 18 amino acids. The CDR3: CASSLTPGLAGGSDTQYF. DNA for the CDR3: TGTGCCAGCAGCTTAACCCCCGGACTAGCGGGGGGGTCAGATACGCAGTATTTT.

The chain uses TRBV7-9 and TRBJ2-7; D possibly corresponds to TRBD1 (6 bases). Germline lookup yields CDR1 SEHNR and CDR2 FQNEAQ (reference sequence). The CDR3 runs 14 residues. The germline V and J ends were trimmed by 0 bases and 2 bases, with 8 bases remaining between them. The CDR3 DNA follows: TGTGCCAGCAGCTTAGCGGGGGCCGCCTACGAGCAGTACTTC. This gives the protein CASSLAGAAYEQYF.

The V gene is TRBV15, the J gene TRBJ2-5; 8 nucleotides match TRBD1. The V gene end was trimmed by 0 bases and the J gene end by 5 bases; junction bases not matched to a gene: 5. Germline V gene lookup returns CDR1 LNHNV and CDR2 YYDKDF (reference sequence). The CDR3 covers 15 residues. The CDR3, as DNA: TGTGCCACCAGCAGAGAGGCAGGGGGCGTGGAGACCCAGTACTTC. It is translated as CATSREAGGVETQYF.

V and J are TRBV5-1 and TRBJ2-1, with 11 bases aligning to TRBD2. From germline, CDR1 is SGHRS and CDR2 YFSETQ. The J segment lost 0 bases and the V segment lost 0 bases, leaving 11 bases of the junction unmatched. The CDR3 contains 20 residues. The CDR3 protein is CASSLERTSGPRGSYNEQFF. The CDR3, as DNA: TGCGCCAGCAGCTTGGAACGGACTAGCGGGCCGAGAGGCTCCTACAATGAGCAGTTCTTC.

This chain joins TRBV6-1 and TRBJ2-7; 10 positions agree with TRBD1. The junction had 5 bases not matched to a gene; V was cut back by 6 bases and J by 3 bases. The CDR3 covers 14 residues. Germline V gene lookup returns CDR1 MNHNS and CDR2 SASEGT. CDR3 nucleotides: TGTGCCAGCAGGGCTCGGGACAGGGGCTACGAGCAGTACTTC. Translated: CASRARDRGYEQYF.

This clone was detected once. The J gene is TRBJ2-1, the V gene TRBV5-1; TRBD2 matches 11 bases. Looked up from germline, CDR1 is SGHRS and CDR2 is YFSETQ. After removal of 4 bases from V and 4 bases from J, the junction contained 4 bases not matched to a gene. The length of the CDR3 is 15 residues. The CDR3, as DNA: TGCGCCAGCAGCGAGACTAGCGGGACGTACAATGAGCAGTTCTTC. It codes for CASSETSGTYNEQFF.

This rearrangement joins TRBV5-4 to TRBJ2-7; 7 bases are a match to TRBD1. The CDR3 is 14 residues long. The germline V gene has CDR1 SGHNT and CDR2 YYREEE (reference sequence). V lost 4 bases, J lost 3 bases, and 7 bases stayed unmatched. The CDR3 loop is CASSVGTAIYEQYF. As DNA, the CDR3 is TGTGCCAGCAGCGTCGGGACAGCCATCTACGAGCAGTACTTC. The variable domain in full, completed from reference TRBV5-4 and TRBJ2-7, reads ETGVTQSPTHLIKTRGQQVTLRCSSQSGHNTVSWYQQALGQGPQFIFQYYREEENGRGNFPPRFSGLQFPNYSSELNVNALELDDSALYLCASSVGTAIYEQYFGPGTRLTVT.

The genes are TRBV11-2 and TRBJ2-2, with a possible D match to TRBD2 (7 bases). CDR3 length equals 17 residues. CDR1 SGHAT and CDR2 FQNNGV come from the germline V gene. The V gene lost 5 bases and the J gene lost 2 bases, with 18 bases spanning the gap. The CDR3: CASSPHGRGLNTGELFF. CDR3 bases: TGTGCCAGCAGCCCCCATGGGCGGGGGCTAAACACCGGGGAGCTGTTTTTT.

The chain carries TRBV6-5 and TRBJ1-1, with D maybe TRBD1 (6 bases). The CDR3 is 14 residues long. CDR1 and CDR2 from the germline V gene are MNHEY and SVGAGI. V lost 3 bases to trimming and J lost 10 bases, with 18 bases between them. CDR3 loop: CASSYRQGSLRAFF. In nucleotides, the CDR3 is TGTGCCAGCAGTTATCGCCAGGGGAGCTTGCGAGCTTTCTTT.

CDR3 coding DNA: TGTGCCAGCCCGGGAGGGCAGTACTTC. Translating it yields CASPGGQYF. This chain connects TRBV11-3 to TRBJ2-7, with TRBD2 identical over 7 bases. The V gene's germline CDR1 is SGHNT and CDR2 YENEEA. The CDR3 is 9 residues long. After removal of 8 bases from V and 9 bases from J, the junction contained 1 base not matched to a gene.

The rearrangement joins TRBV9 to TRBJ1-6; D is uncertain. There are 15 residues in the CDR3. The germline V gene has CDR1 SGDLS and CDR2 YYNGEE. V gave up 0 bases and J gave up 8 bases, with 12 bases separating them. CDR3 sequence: CASSVVGGWDSPLHF. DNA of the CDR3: TGTGCCAGCAGCGTAGTCGGAGGTTGGGATTCACCCCTCCACTTT. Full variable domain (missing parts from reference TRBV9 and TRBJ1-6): DSGVTQTPKHLITATGQRVTLRCSPRSGDLSVYWYQQSLDQGLQFLIQYYNGEERAKGNILERFSAQQFPDLHSELNLSSLELGDSALYFCASSVVGGWDSPLHFGNGTRLTVT.

DNA of the CDR3: TGTGCCAGCAGCTTAGCCGCGGGGGGCGCAGCAGATACGCAGTATTTT. Residues: CASSLAAGGAADTQYF. The chain is built from TRBV7-9 and TRBJ2-3; 8 bases match TRBD2. CDR1 is SEHNR and CDR2 is FQNEAQ in the germline V gene (reference sequence). With 0 bases clipped from V and 4 bases from J, the junction kept 6 bases outside the gene matches. The CDR3 runs 16 residues.

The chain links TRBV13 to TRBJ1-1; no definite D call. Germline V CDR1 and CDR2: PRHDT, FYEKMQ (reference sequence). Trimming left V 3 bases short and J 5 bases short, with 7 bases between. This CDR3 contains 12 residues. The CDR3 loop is CASSLRRTEAFF. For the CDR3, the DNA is TGTGCCAGCAGCTTGAGGAGGACTGAAGCTTTCTTT.

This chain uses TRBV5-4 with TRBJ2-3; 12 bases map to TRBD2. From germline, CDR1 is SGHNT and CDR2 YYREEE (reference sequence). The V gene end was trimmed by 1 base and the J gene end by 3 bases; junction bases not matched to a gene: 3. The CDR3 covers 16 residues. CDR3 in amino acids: CASSLLAGGPTDTQYF. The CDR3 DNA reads TGTGCCAGCAGCTTGCTAGCGGGGGGGCCGACAGATACGCAGTATTTT.

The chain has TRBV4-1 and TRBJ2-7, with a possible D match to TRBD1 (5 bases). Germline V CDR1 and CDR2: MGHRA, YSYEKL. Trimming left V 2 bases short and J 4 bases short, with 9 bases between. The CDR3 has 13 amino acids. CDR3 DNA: TGCGCCAGCAGCCAACCTCAGGGTTACGAGCAGTACTTC. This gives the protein CASSQPQGYEQYF.